This record concerns one T cell receptor (beta chain) sequence. Its antigen is unidentified. This may come from a read error, since a much larger clone is one base off. RNA transcripts were the template for amplifying TCR beta CDR3 regions. TCR CDR3 regions were first amplified by RT-PCR with HTBI primers. MiXCR was run by TCRdb on the multiplex PCR reads, yielding one entry per CDR3 protein. The data contain roughly 500,000 distinct CDR3 sequences, 22% of them singletons. The data are from a study of T cells in Graves' hyperthyroidism and ophthalmopathy. Clinicians diagnosed patients from clinical symptoms, serum thyroxine and TRAb, thyroid ultrasound and orbital computed tomography. Study observations and caveats: Ophthalmopathy prediction by the model preceded onset by a median 6.5 months.

CDR3 length: 14 amino acids. CDR1 is MDHEN, CDR2 SYDVKM, per germline. The receptor's source is a woman in her 70s with Graves' ophthalmopathy. J is TRBJ2-1 and V is TRBV28, with D maybe TRBD2 (5 bases). The sample taken for sequencing was blood. CDR3 residues: CAGSFEGVNNEQFF. In DNA form, the CDR3 reads TGTGCCGGCAGTTTTGAGGGAGTGAACAATGAGCAGTTCTTC.